Below, 30 T cell receptor beta chains from the same sample are listed, as sequenced in a study of T cells expressing NK-cell markers. TCRdb reprocessed the 5' RACE reads and keeps a single row for each CDR3 protein, giving no DNA. Its table lists about 160,000 distinct CDR3 sequences. Sequenced: blood T cells: a sorted CD56 or NKG2C T cell subset, CD4+ or CD8+ T cells, or bulk PBMC T cells (not recorded which). All receptors come from a woman aged 18 to 75 in good health.

This chain joins TRBV20-1 and TRBJ2-1; TCRdb selects TRBD2, and the lack of DNA leaves this call unchecked. Germline V gene lookup returns CDR1 DFQATT and CDR2 SNEGSKA (reference sequence). The CDR3 consists of 17 residues. The CDR3 protein is CSARPGLIRSSYNEQFF.

The V and J genes are TRBV15 and TRBJ2-1; lacking DNA, the TRBD1 call made by TCRdb goes unchecked. The CDR3 covers 15 residues. CDR1 and CDR2 from the germline V gene are LNHNV and YYDKDF (reference sequence). The CDR3 region is CATSRATGGYNEQFF.

V and J are TRBV29-1 and TRBJ2-2; without DNA, the TCRdb call of TRBD1 cannot be checked. Germline assignment: CDR1 SQVTM and CDR2 ANQGSEA. The CDR3 consists of 11 residues. This chain's CDR3 is CSVGQPGELFF.

The gene calls are TRBV28 and TRBJ1-5. This CDR3 spans 17 amino acids. Germline lookup yields CDR1 MDHEN and CDR2 SYDVKM. Here the CDR3 reads CASSTIWPITFNQPQHF.

The chain employs TRBV12-3 or TRBV12-4 and TRBJ1-2; without DNA, the TCRdb call of TRBD1 cannot be checked. This CDR3 spans 13 amino acids. The CDR3: CASQGGDDYGYTF.

This rearrangement joins TRBV5-1 to TRBJ2-1; TCRdb lists TRBD2, though no DNA is available to test this call. This CDR3 has 16 amino acids. Per the germline V gene, CDR1 is SGHRS and CDR2 is YFSETQ. This CDR3 is CASSLAGTPLYNEQFF.

V and J are TRBV7-2 and TRBJ2-3; there is no DNA to check the TCRdb D call of TRBD1. The CDR3 contains 13 residues. Germline V lookup: CDR1 SGHTA, CDR2 FQGNSA. The CDR3 sequence is CASSWDLGDTQYF.

The chain couples TRBV29-1 to TRBJ1-1; the D call of TRBD1 rests on TCRdb alone, since no DNA is present to check it. The CDR3 has 14 residues. Germline lookup yields CDR1 SQVTM and CDR2 ANQGSEA. CDR3 amino acids: CSVEDGRGMGEAFF.

The chain links TRBV7-3 to TRBJ2-2; TCRdb's D gene call, TRBD2, goes unchecked for lack of DNA. The V gene's germline CDR1 is SGHTA and CDR2 FQGTGA. This CDR3 contains 19 residues. The CDR3: CASSLIVGGLAGNTGELFF.

V is TRBV20-1 and J is TRBJ2-2; there is no DNA to check the TCRdb D call of TRBD2. Per germline, CDR1 DFQATT and CDR2 SNEGSKA (reference sequence). CDR3 length: 14 amino acids. CDR3 sequence: CSASQVEGTGELFF.

J is TRBJ2-7 and V is TRBV5-1; the TCRdb D gene call, TRBD2, has no DNA to confirm it. Germline V gives CDR1 SGHRS, CDR2 YFSETQ. This CDR3 comprises 15 residues. CDR3 protein: CASSPGDSGIYEQYF.

The gene calls are TRBV12-3 or TRBV12-4 and TRBJ1-2; without DNA, the TCRdb call of TRBD1 cannot be checked. The CDR3 has 13 amino acids. This CDR3 is CASRQPGGGGYTF.

The chain links TRBV20-1 to TRBJ1-3; TCRdb calls TRBD1, which cannot be checked without DNA. Germline V gene data show CDR1 as DFQATT and CDR2 as SNEGSKA (reference sequence). The CDR3 has 15 amino acids. CDR3 residues: CSAYPGGISGNTIYF.

This rearrangement joins TRBV25-1 to TRBJ1-4; the D call from TCRdb, TRBD1, cannot be confirmed without DNA. Germline CDR1 is MGHDK and CDR2 is SYGVNS. CDR3 size: 14 residues. CDR3 region: CASSDAGKVGKLFF.

The rearrangement uses TRBV5-1 and TRBJ2-1; TCRdb names TRBD2, which stays unverified in the absence of DNA. The CDR3 runs 16 residues. Per germline, CDR1 SGHRS and CDR2 YFSETQ. The CDR3 here is CASSPRTSGGINEQFF.

The rearrangement uses TRBV5-1 and TRBJ1-4. Germline CDR1 and CDR2: SGHRS and YFSETQ. The CDR3 is 16 residues long. CDR3 sequence: CASSLGRTATNEKLFF.

The chain links TRBV9 to TRBJ2-1; the D gene TCRdb calls, TRBD2, cannot be checked with no DNA. The CDR3 consists of 17 residues. In germline, CDR1 is SGDLS, CDR2 YYNGEE. CDR3 sequence reads: CASSADLLAGDYGEQFF. Full variable domain (rest looked up from reference TRBV9 and TRBJ2-1): DSGVTQTPKHLITATGQRVTLRCSPRSGDLSVYWYQQSLDQGLQFLIQYYNGEERAKGNILERFSAQQFPDLHSELNLSSLELGDSALYFCASSADLLAGDYGEQFFGPGTRLTVL.

The chain links TRBV4-1 to TRBJ1-1; TCRdb names TRBD1, which stays unverified in the absence of DNA. CDR3 length: 17 residues. CDR1 is MGHRA and CDR2 is YSYEKL in the germline V gene. CDR3 sequence: CASSQPGRKIMNTEAFF.

V gene TRBV29-1 combines with J gene TRBJ2-5; TCRdb names TRBD1, which stays unverified in the absence of DNA. Germline CDR1 is SQVTM and CDR2 is ANQGSEA. The CDR3 has 14 residues. The CDR3 sequence: CSTRTGTARETQYF.

The chain couples TRBV9 to TRBJ2-7; the D call of TRBD1 rests on TCRdb alone, since no DNA is present to check it. Germline V gene lookup returns CDR1 SGDLS and CDR2 YYNGEE. The CDR3 loop spans 16 amino acids. CDR3 region: CASSVGDRDRGNEQYF.

The chain uses TRBV2 and TRBJ1-5. The CDR3 is made up of 16 amino acids. Germline CDR1 and CDR2: SNHLY and FYNNEI. The CDR3 sequence is CASSELARGTDQPQHF.

The J gene is TRBJ2-4, the V gene TRBV20-1. Germline V lookup: CDR1 DFQATT, CDR2 SNEGSKA (reference sequence). CDR3 size: 13 residues. CDR3 residues: CSAGVLAKNIQYF.

The chain has TRBV4-2 and TRBJ2-1; the D call from TCRdb, TRBD2, cannot be confirmed without DNA. Germline V gives CDR1 LGHNA, CDR2 YNFKEQ. This CDR3 is built from 15 residues. CDR3: CASSPFGTSGYEQFF.

The V call is TRBV7-9, the J call TRBJ1-5; TCRdb designates TRBD1, a call that cannot be tested without DNA. The V gene's germline CDR1 is SEHNR and CDR2 FQNEAQ (reference sequence). The CDR3 contains 16 residues. The CDR3 here is CASSLEGTLYNQPQHF.

V is TRBV11-1 and J is TRBJ2-7; TCRdb's D call, TRBD1, is unchecked because there is no DNA. Germline V gives CDR1 SGHAT, CDR2 FQDESV (reference sequence). The CDR3 totals 15 residues. CDR3 protein: CASSFRDQGGYEQYF.

The chain combines TRBV28 with TRBJ1-6; TCRdb calls TRBD1, which cannot be checked without DNA. The CDR3 contains 16 residues. Germline V gives CDR1 MDHEN, CDR2 SYDVKM. The CDR3 here is CASKAAGGRSNSPLHF.

The CDR3 here is CSASTRTDTQYF. The chain employs TRBV20-1 and TRBJ2-3. This CDR3 has 12 residues. Per germline, CDR1 DFQATT and CDR2 SNEGSKA (reference sequence).

The chain carries TRBV6-5 and TRBJ2-7; TCRdb's D call of TRBD1 is untestable without DNA. Germline V gene sequence: CDR1 MNHEY, CDR2 SVGAGI. This CDR3 spans 12 amino acids. The CDR3: CASSRQGYEQYF.

V gene TRBV12-3 or TRBV12-4 combines with J gene TRBJ1-2; no DNA is available, so the TRBD1 call from TCRdb remains unchecked. The CDR3 spans 14 residues. The CDR3 region is CASRLQGANYGYTF.

The rearrangement joins TRBV25-1 to TRBJ2-5; TCRdb selects TRBD2, and the lack of DNA leaves this call unchecked. Per germline, CDR1 MGHDK and CDR2 SYGVNS. This CDR3 contains 16 residues. This CDR3 reads CASSDGLAGGPGTQYF.